This TCR beta chain was profiled in a study of blood T cells in healthy people across ages (dated by TCRdb to between 2014 and 2017). Describing the broader study: In model experiments, template switching captured about one uniquely barcoded TCR beta cDNA molecule for every two T cells. To track age-related changes in TCR beta repertoire diversity, the study relied on deep sequencing normalized with unique cDNA molecular identifiers. Four age groups were formed from the donors: young (average roughly 15 years), middle-aged (around 40), aged (around 62) and long-lived (about 80). To avoid experimental bias, donors of different ages were randomly spread across the sequencing lanes. Using the same blood draw, the study looked at two additional independent replicas of 1 million unique cDNA reads for two donors, one aged 18 to 30 and the other aged 80 or older.

Library creation used 5' RACE. The sequencing machine was an Illumina HiSeq 2500. A second about 7 to 11 cycle PCR used a sample-barcoded 5' primer and a J-beta primer mix. A unique molecular identifier was introduced onto each TCR beta cDNA molecule by a template-switch 5' adaptor carrying 12 random nucleotides. Each sample yielded at least 3 million CDR3-containing paired-end reads. All of the RNA was converted into first-strand cDNA using the Mint cDNA synthesis kit, with a TRBC-specific oligonucleotide serving as the primer. All cDNA was treated with uracil-DNA glycosylase and then went through a first 18-cycle PCR with the universal primers M1SS and BC2_uni_R. The published analysis was carried out like this. Normalization of each sample was performed by random selection of 1 million high-quality reads, each carrying a distinct molecular identifier. Instead of being binned into consensus sequences, reads with shared molecular identifiers were discarded. MiTCR, with a Q25 quality threshold and the strictest error-elimination algorithm, was used for CDR3 identification, clonotype clustering and error correction. A nonparametric unseen species model with Euler transformation was used to estimate a lower bound on total TCR beta diversity. TCRdb passed the public sequencing reads through fastp at Q25 and MiXCR, retaining productive beta sequences. Rows matching on CDR3 protein sequence are summarized as one entry with the most common DNA and genes. V and J calls and clone size were set by TCRdb, not the authors. The sample profile shows over a million distinct CDR3 sequences; 35% to 55% of them were found once. The top ten hold approximately 20% of the sample.

Of note for this clonotype: The target of this receptor is not known. It has no much larger one-base neighbor in the sample; base qualities were not kept.

Taken from cysteine to phenylalanine, the CDR3 has 14 residues. The sequence is cut down to CDR3 DNA, 42 bases in frame from base 1. CDR1 and CDR2 are read off the germline V gene (reference sequence) as DFQATT and SNEGSKA. Study-level results and caveats: Donor CMV infection status was unknown, potentially confounding age-related changes in expanded clonotypes. Because profiling used bulk unsorted PBMCs, naive and antigen-experienced compartments could not be compared conclusively. Estimates of total diversity from one million sequenced T cells were regarded as lower bounds and underestimates. As age increased, observed TCR beta diversity per million T cells dropped in a roughly linear way, and a significant reduction was already evident by age approximately 40. Compared with the aged group, more naive CD4+ T cells, fewer expanded clones and increased TCR diversity were shown by the long-lived group, suggesting age selection. There was a strong correlation between observed TCR beta diversity and the percentage of naive T cells measured by flow cytometry.

The 35 to 40 donors, aged 6 to 90 years, were systemically healthy Caucasian individuals from Russia. About 9.8 milliliters of peripheral blood were drawn from each donor into EDTA-treated Vacutainer tubes. PBMCs were isolated by Ficoll-Paque density-gradient centrifugation, with at least 6.5 million obtained per sample. Trizol reagent was used to extract total RNA from the PBMCs, yielding at least 5.5 micrograms per sample. The percentages of naive CD45RAhigh/CD27high T cells were determined by flow cytometry on a PBMC aliquot from every donor. Sequencing input: blood. This TCR derives from an older woman in good health. The rearrangement joined TRBV20-1 to TRBJ2-4; matching of 5 bases hints at TRBD2 as the D gene. The J call may not be correct, given that the DNA end is closer to TRBJ2-7. Here is the DNA: TGCAGTGCTAGGGCGGACCCGGGATCCGTCGAGCAGTACTTC. Its product reads: CSARADPGSVEQYF.